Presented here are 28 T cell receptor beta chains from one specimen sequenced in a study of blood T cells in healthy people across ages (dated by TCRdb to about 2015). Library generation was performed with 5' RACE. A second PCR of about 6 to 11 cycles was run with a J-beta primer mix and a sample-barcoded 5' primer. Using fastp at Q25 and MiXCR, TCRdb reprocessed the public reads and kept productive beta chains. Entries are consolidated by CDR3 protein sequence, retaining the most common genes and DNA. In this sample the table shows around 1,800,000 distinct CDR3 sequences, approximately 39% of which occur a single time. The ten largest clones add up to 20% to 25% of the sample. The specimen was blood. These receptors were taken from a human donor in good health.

CDR3: CSASLANYGYTF. The CDR3 nucleotides are TGCAGTGCTAGTTTGGCTAACTATGGCTACACCTTC. This rearrangement joins TRBV20-1 to TRBJ1-2; D remains unclear. The V gene lost 3 bases and the J gene lost 0 bases, with 5 bases spanning the gap. The germline gives CDR1 DFQATT, CDR2 SNEGSKA (reference sequence). This CDR3 contains 12 residues.

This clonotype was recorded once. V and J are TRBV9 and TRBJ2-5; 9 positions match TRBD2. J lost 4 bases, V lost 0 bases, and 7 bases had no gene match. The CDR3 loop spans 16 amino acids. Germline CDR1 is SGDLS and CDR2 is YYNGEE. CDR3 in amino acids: CASSVAGGGARETQYF. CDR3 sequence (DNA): TGTGCCAGCAGCGTAGCGGGCGGGGGGGCTCGAGAGACCCAGTACTTC.

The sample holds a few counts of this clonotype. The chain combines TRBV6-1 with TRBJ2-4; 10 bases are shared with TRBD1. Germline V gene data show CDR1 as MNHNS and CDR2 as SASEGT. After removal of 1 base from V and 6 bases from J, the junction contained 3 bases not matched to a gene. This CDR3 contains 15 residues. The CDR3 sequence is CASSEVTGGRNIQYF. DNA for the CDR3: TGTGCCAGCAGTGAAGTGACAGGGGGCAGAAACATTCAGTACTTC.

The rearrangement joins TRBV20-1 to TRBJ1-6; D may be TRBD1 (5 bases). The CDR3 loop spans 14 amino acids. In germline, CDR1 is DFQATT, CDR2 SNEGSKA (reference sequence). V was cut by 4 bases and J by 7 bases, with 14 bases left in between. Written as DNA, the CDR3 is TGCAGTGCTACCGGTCCAGGGCTGAATTCACCCCTCCACTTT. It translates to CSATGPGLNSPLHF.

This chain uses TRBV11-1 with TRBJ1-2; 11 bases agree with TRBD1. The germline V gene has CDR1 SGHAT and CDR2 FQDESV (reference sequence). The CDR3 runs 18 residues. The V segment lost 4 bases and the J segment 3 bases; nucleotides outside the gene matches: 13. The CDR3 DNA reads TGTGCCAGCAGCTATCCGTGGACAGGGGGCCTAGACGACTATGGCTACACCTTC. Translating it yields CASSYPWTGGLDDYGYTF.

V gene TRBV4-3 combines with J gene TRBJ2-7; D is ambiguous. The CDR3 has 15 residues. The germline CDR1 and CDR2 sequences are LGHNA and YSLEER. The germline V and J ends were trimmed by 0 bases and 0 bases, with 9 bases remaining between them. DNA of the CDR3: TGCGCCAGCAGCCAAGAAGGTGATGCCTCCTACGAGCAGTACTTC. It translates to CASSQEGDASYEQYF.

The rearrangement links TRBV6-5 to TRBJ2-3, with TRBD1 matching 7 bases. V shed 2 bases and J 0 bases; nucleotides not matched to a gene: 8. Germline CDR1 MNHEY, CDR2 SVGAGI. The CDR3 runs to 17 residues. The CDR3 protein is CASSYPTTGTSTDTQYF. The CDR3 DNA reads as TGTGCCAGCAGTTACCCAACGACAGGGACAAGCACAGATACGCAGTATTTT.

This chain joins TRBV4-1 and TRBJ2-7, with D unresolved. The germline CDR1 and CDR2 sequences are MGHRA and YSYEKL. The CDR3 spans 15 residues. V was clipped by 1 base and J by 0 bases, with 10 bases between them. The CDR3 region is CASSQVGVGSYEQYF. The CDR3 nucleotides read TGCGCCAGCAGCCAAGTAGGAGTTGGCTCCTACGAGCAGTACTTC.

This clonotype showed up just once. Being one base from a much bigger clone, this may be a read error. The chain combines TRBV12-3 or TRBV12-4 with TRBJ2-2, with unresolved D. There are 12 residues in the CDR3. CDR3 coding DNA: TGTGCCAGCAGGCTGAACACCCGGGAGCTGTTTTTT. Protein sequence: CASRLNTRELFF.

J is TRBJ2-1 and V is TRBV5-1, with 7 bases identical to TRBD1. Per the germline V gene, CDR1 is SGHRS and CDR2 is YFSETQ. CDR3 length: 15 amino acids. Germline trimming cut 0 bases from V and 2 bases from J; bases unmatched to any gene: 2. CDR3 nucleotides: TGCGCCAGCAGCTTGGACCAGGGGGCCTACAATGAGCAGTTCTTC. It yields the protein CASSLDQGAYNEQFF.

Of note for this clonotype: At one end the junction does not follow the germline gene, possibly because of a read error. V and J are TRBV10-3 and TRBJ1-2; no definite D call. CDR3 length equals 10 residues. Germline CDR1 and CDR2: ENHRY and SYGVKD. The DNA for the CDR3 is TGTACCATCGGACCCTATGGCTACACCTTC. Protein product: CTIGPYGYTF.

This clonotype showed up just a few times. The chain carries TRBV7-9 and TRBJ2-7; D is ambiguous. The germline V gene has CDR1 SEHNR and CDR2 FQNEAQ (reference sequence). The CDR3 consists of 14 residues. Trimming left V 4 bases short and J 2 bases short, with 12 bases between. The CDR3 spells CASSSGSQTYEQYF. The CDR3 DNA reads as TGTGCCAGCAGCTCGGGCAGTCAGACCTACGAGCAGTACTTC.

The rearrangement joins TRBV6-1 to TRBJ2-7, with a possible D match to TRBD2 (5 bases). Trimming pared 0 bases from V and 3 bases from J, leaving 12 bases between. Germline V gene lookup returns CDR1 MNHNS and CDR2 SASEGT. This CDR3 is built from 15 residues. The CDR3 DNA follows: TGTGCCAGCAGTGAAGCGCTAGCCCCCGGCTACGAGCAGTACTTC. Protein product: CASSEALAPGYEQYF.

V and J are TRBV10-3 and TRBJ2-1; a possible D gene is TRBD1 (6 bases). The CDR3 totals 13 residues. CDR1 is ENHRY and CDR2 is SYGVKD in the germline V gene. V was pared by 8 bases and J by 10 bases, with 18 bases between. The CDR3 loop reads CAIQGEGVWEQFF. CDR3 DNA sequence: TGTGCCATCCAGGGAGAGGGGGTGTGGGAGCAGTTCTTC.

The CDR3 is CASSPWGRPTDTQYF. CDR3 nucleotide sequence: TGTGCCAGCAGTCCGTGGGGCAGGCCCACAGATACGCAGTATTTT. The chain carries TRBV12-3 or TRBV12-4 and TRBJ2-3; tentative D call: TRBD1 (5 bases). This CDR3 is 15 amino acids long. The V end lost 5 bases, the J end lost 2 bases, and 14 bases lay between the germline ends.

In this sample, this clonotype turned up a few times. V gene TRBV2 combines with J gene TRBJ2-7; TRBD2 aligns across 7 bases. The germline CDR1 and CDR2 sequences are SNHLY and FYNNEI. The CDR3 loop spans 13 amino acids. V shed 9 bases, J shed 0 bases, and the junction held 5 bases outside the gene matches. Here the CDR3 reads CASLRDYSYEQYF. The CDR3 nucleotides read TGTGCCAGTCTCCGGGACTACTCCTACGAGCAGTACTTC.

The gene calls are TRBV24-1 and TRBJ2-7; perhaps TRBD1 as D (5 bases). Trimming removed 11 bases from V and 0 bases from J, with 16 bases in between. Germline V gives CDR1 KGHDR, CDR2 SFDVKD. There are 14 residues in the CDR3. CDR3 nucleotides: TGTGCCAACATCACAGGTACAACCTCCTACGAGCAGTACTTC. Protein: CANITGTTSYEQYF.

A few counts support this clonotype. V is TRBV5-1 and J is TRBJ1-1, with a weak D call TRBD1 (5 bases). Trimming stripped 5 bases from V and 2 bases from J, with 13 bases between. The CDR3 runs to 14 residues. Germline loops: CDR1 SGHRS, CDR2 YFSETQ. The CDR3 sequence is CASRALTDNTEAFF. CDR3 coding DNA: TGCGCCAGCAGGGCCTTGACAGACAACACTGAAGCTTTCTTT.

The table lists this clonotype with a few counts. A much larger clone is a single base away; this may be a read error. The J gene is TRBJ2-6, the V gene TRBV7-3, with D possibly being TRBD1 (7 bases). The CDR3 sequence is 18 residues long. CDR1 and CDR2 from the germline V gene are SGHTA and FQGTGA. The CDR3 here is CASSLRGDSYSGANVRTF. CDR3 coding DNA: TGTGCCAGCAGCTTAAGGGGGGACAGTTACTCTGGGGCCAACGTCCGGACTTTC.

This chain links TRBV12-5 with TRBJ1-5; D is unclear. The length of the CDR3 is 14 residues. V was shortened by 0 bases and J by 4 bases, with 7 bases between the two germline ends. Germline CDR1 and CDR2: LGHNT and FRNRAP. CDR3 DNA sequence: TGTGCTAGTGGTTTGGTACCCGGAAATCAGCCCCAGCATTTT. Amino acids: CASGLVPGNQPQHF.

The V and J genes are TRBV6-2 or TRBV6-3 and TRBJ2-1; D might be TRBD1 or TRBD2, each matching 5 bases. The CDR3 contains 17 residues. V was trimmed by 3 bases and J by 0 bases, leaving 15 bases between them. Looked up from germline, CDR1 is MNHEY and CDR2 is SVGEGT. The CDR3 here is CASSYNLGASSYNEQFF. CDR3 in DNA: TGTGCCAGCAGTTATAATCTCGGGGCGAGCTCCTACAATGAGCAGTTCTTC.

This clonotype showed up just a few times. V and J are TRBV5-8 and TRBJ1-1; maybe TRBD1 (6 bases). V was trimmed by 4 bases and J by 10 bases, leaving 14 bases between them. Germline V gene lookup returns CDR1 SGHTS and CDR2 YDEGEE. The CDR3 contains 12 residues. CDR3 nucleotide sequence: TGTGCCAGCAGCGCGGACAGATTTCGAGCTTTCTTT. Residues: CASSADRFRAFF.

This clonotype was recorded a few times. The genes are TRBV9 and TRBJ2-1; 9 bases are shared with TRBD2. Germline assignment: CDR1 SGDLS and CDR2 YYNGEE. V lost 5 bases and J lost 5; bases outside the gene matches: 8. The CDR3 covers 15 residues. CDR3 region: CASRMSAGGDNEQFF. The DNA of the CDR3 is TGTGCCAGCAGGATGTCGGCGGGGGGGGACAATGAGCAGTTCTTC.

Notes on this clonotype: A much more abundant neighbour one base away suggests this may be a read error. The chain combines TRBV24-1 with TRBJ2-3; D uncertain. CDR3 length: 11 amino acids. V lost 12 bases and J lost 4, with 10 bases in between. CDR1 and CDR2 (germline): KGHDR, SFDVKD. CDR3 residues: CAAEAADTQYF. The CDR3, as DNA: TGTGCCGCCGAGGCCGCAGATACGCAGTATTTT.

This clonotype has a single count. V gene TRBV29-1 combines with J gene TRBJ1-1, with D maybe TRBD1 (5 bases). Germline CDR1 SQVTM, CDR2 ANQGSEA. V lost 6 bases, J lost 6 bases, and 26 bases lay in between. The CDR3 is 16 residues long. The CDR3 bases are TGCAGCGTGCATTTAGGGCCACCCGCGGGAGGGGCTGAAGCTTTCTTT. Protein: CSVHLGPPAGGAEAFF.

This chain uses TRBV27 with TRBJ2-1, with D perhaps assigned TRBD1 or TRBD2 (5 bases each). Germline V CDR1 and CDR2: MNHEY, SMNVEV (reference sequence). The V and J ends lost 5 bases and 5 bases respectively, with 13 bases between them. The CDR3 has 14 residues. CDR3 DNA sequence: TGTGCCAGCAGTCCCTGGGACCTCGACAATGAGCAGTTCTTC. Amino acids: CASSPWDLDNEQFF.

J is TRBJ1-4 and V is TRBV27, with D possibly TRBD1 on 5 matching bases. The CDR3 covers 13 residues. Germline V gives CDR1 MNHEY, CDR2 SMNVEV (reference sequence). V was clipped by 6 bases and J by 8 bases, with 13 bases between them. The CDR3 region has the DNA TGTGCCAGCAGACCCAGGGCCGAAGAAAAACTGTTTTTT. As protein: CASRPRAEEKLFF.

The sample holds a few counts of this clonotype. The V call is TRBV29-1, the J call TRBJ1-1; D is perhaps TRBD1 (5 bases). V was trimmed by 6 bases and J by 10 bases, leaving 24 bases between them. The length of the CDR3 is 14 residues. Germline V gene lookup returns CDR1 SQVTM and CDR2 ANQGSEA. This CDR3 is CSVPVGGPSSGAFF. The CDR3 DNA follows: TGCAGCGTCCCGGTCGGGGGACCGAGCTCAGGAGCTTTCTTT.